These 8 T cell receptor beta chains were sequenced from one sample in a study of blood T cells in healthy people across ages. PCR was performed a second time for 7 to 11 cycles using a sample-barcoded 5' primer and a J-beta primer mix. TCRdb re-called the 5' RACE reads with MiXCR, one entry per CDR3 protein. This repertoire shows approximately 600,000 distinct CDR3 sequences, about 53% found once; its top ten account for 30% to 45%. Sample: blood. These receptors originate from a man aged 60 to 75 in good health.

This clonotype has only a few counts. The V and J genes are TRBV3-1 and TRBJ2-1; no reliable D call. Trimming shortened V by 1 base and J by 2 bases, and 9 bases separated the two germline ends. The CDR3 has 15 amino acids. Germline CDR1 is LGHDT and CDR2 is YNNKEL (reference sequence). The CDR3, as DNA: TGTGCCAGCAGCCAAGGACCCAGACCCTACAATGAGCAGTTCTTC. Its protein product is CASSQGPRPYNEQFF.

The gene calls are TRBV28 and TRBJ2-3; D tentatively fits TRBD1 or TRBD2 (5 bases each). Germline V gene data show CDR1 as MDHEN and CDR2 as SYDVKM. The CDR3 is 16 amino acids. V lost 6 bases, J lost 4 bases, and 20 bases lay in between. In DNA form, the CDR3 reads TGTGCCAGCAGCCCTGAGGGGCGGGTAATCGCAGATACGCAGTATTTT. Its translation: CASSPEGRVIADTQYF.

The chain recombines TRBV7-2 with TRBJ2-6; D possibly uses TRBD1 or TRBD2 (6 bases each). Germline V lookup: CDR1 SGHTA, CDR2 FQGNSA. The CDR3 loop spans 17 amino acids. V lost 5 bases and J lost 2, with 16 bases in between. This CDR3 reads CASSLQSGGAGANVLTF. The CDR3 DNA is TGTGCCAGCAGCCTGCAATCCGGGGGCGCTGGGGCCAACGTCCTGACTTTC.

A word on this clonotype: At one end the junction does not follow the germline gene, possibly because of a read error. Written as DNA, the CDR3 is TGTGTCAGCCGAAAAGAGACCCAGTACTTC. As protein: CVSRKETQYF. This chain connects TRBV2 to TRBJ2-7, with unresolved D. The J call is in doubt because the DNA end fits TRBJ2-5 better. This CDR3 is 10 amino acids long. CDR1 and CDR2 from the germline V gene are SNHLY and FYNNEI.

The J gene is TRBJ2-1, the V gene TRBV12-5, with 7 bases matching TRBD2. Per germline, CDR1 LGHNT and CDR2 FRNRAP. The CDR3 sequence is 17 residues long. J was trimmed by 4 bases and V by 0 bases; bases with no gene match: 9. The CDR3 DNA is TGTGCTAGTGGTTTGGTACTGGGTGGGGGGGGATACAATGAGCAGTTCTTC. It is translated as CASGLVLGGGGYNEQFF.

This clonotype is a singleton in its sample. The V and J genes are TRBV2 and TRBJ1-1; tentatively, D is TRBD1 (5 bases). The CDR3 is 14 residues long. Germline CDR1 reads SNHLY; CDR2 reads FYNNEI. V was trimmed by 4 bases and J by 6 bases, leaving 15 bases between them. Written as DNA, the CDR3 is TGTGCCAGCAGTGTTGGGGTCCAGGGCCCTGAAGCTTTCTTT. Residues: CASSVGVQGPEAFF.

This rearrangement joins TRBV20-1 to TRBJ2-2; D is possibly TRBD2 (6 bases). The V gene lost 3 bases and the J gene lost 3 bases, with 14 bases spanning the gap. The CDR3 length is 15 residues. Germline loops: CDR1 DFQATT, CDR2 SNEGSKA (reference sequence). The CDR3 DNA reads TGCAGTGCTAGTCCGGGGAGGAGCTACACCGGGGAGCTGTTTTTT. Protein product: CSASPGRSYTGELFF.

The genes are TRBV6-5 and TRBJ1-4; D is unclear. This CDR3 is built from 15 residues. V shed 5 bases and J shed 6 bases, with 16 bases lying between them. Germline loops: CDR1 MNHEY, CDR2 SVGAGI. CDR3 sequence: CASSHTSGYYEKLFF. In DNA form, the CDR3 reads TGTGCCAGCAGTCATACCTCGGGGTACTATGAAAAACTGTTTTTT.